This TCR beta chain was profiled in a study of blood T cell repertoires in COVID-19. The CDR3 has 15 residues. V trimming: 1 base; J trimming: 5 bases; junction bases outside the gene matches: 5. Germline values: CDR1 MNHEY, CDR2 SMNVEV (reference sequence). Authors' processing steps: For nucleated cells, counts were estimated from reference gene primer amplification. Assay used: immunoSEQ multiplex PCR; TCRdb lists only in-frame clones, some missing. Clone size and V and J calls were adopted from that table, with D and trimming inferred from the DNA. The sample holds 300,000 to 450,000 clones; approximately 80% are singletons and the top ten take about 1%.

The TCR comes from a human donor with acute or convalescent COVID-19. The donor label of this sample is uncertain. Sequencing input: peripheral blood. This chain connects TRBV27 to TRBJ2-1; 7 nucleotides match TRBD2. The CDR3: CASSLYGTIDNEQFF. CDR3 bases: TGTGCCAGCAGTTTATATGGGACTATTGACAATGAGCAGTTCTTC.